This TCR beta chain was recovered during a study of T-cell memory formation after mild COVID-19. Libraries for TCRalpha and TCRbeta carried sample barcodes and unique molecular identifiers via 5'RACE. Each CDR3 protein gets one entry after TCRdb re-called the 5' RACE reads with MiXCR. The sample yields hundreds of thousands of distinct CDR3 sequences, roughly 17% seen once. For this clonotype: No antigen is known for it.

The ends lost 3 bases at V and 0 bases at J; junction bases unmatched: 11. CDR3 length equals 17 residues. Germline V gene lookup returns CDR1 SGHDT and CDR2 YYEEEE. Broader study findings: Unconfirmed was the SARS-CoV-2 specificity of second-wave clones that peaked on day 37. The appearance of some responding clones in pre-infection memory suggested that cross-reactive memory joined. Clones which contracted sat mainly in CM and EM if CD4+, and in EMRA if CD8+.

The sequence was collected from a young man who had mild COVID-19 (a few samples of this study predate the infection). Cell type and time point are not known. The sample was PBMCs or a T cell subset sorted from them (not recorded which). V gene TRBV5-6 combines with J gene TRBJ1-1, with 7 bases identical to TRBD1. In DNA form, the CDR3 reads TGTGCCAGCAGCTCCGATGCCGCGGACAGGTTGAACACTGAAGCTTTCTTT. Encoded protein: CASSSDAADRLNTEAFF.